A single sample gave rise to the 25 T cell receptor beta chains below, sequenced in a study of T-cell memory formation after mild COVID-19. Each CDR3 protein is one row after TCRdb ran MiXCR on the 5' RACE reads. The sample consists of just under 550,000 distinct CDR3 sequences, around 20% of them appearing once. The specimen sequenced was PBMCs or a T cell subset sorted from them (not recorded which). These receptors were collected from an adult woman who had mild COVID-19 (a few samples of this study predate the infection). Cell type and time point are not known.

This clonotype was seen a few times. This chain uses TRBV13 with TRBJ2-2; the D is unclear. The CDR3 is 12 residues long. Trimming cost V 5 bases and J 7 bases, with 8 bases left between them. Germline-derived CDR1 and CDR2 are PRHDT and FYEKMQ (reference sequence). Written as DNA, the CDR3 is TGTGCCAGCAGCCCTCGTCACGGGGAGCTGTTTTTT. Protein product: CASSPRHGELFF. The variable domain in full, completed from reference TRBV13 and TRBJ2-2, reads AAGVIQSPRHLIKEKRETATLKCYPIPRHDTVYWYQQGPGQDPQFLISFYEKMQSDKGSIPDRFSAQQFSDYHSELNMSSLELGDSALYFCASSPRHGELFFGEGSRLTVL.

This clonotype has just a few counts. This chain links TRBV20-1 with TRBJ2-1, with 9 nucleotides matching TRBD2. V shed 1 base, J shed 6 bases, and the junction held 13 bases outside the gene matches. The CDR3 is made up of 17 amino acids. Germline V gene sequence: CDR1 DFQATT, CDR2 SNEGSKA (reference sequence). The CDR3 DNA follows: TGCAGTGCTAGAGTTAGGCGGGAGGGCCCTCGGGGCAATGAGCAGTTCTTC. Protein product: CSARVRREGPRGNEQFF.

The chain recombines TRBV7-9 with TRBJ2-7; D remains ambiguous. CDR1 and CDR2 from the germline V gene are SEHNR and FQNEAQ (reference sequence). The CDR3 extends over 13 amino acids. Trimming pared 9 bases from V and 0 bases from J, leaving 12 bases between. CDR3 region: CASTYGPSYEQYF. CDR3 coding DNA: TGTGCCAGTACCTACGGTCCCTCCTACGAGCAGTACTTC.

V usage is TRBV12-3 or TRBV12-4 and J usage is TRBJ2-5, with 7 bases aligning to TRBD1. There are 13 residues in the CDR3. Trimming at V came to 4 bases and at J to 2 bases, leaving 1 base not matched to a gene. Written as DNA, the CDR3 is TGTGCCAGCAGTTGGACAGGACAAGAGACCCAGTACTTC. This translates into CASSWTGQETQYF.

The rearrangement uses TRBV20-1 and TRBJ1-1; weak D call: TRBD1 (6 bases). The V gene's germline CDR1 is DFQATT and CDR2 SNEGSKA (reference sequence). The CDR3 sequence is 11 residues long. The V end was cut by 6 bases, the J end by 2 bases, with 7 bases between. Here the CDR3 DNA reads TGCAGTGCGGACAGAAACACTGAAGCTTTCTTT. Translated, it gives CSADRNTEAFF.

This clonotype was found a few times. The chain carries TRBV9 and TRBJ2-1; 7 bases match TRBD2. V lost 7 bases, J lost 0 bases, and 7 bases stayed unmatched. The CDR3 sequence is 15 residues long. Germline assignment: CDR1 SGDLS and CDR2 YYNGEE. The DNA for the CDR3 is TGTGCCAGCGGGAACGGGGGGTTCTCCTACAATGAGCAGTTCTTC. Translating gives CASGNGGFSYNEQFF.

This rearrangement joins TRBV20-1 to TRBJ2-7; D may correspond to TRBD1 or TRBD2 (5 bases each). Between the trimmed V and J ends, which lost 5 bases and 0 bases, there was a span of 14 bases. CDR1 and CDR2 (germline): DFQATT, SNEGSKA (reference sequence). This CDR3 is 14 amino acids long. The DNA of the CDR3 is TGCAGTGCTGGTCCCTTTGGGGGCTCCTACGAGCAGTACTTC. It encodes CSAGPFGGSYEQYF.

CDR3: CASSLQEQNIQYF. The CDR3, as DNA: TGTGCCAGCAGTTTACAAGAACAAAACATTCAGTACTTC. The chain is built from TRBV12-3 or TRBV12-4 and TRBJ2-4, with unresolved D. V lost 2 bases, J lost 5 bases, and 7 bases lay in between. The CDR3 length is 13 residues.

In its sample, this clonotype was seen a few times. V usage is TRBV5-1 and J usage is TRBJ1-1; D unresolved. The CDR3 sequence is 13 residues long. In germline, CDR1 is SGHRS, CDR2 YFSETQ. V gave up 4 bases and J gave up 9 bases, with 16 bases separating them. CDR3: CASSPPAEMKAFF. The DNA for the CDR3 is TGCGCCAGCAGCCCCCCGGCCGAGATGAAAGCTTTCTTT.

V is TRBV2 and J is TRBJ1-4, with a possible D match to TRBD1 (5 bases). The germline V gene encodes CDR1 SNHLY and CDR2 FYNNEI. The V gene lost 2 bases and the J gene lost 4 bases, with 5 bases spanning the gap. The CDR3 length is 13 residues. The CDR3 coding sequence is TGTGCCAGCAGTGAACAGGGTAATGAAAAACTGTTTTTT. Residues: CASSEQGNEKLFF.

Concerning this clonotype: This may stem from a read error, because a much larger clone lies one nucleotide away. V gene TRBV7-9 combines with J gene TRBJ2-5; the match to TRBD2 covers 8 bases. The ends lost 7 bases at V and 5 bases at J; junction bases unmatched: 6. This CDR3 is 13 amino acids long. Germline V CDR1 and CDR2: SEHNR, FQNEAQ (reference sequence). Here the CDR3 DNA reads TGTGCCAGCACCCGCGGGGGGATGGAGACCCAGTACTTC. It translates to CASTRGGMETQYF.

This clonotype has more than one count but fewer than ten. This rearrangement joins TRBV7-8 to TRBJ1-5; D possibly corresponds to TRBD1 (5 bases). The CDR3 length is 15 residues. V dropped 3 bases and J dropped 7 bases, with 16 bases sitting between them. Germline lookup yields CDR1 SGHVS and CDR2 FQNEAQ. As DNA, the CDR3 is TGTGCCAGCAGCTTCCGGGACTTCACAACCCAGCCCCAGCATTTT. It translates to CASSFRDFTTQPQHF.

This clonotype was counted only a few times. V is TRBV24-1 and J is TRBJ1-2, with TRBD1 as a possible D gene (5 bases). V gave up 4 bases and J gave up 4 bases, with 18 bases separating them. Germline CDR1 reads KGHDR; CDR2 reads SFDVKD. This CDR3 contains 16 residues. As DNA, the CDR3 is TGTGCCACCAGTGAAACCGGGACCACTGAGTTCTATGGCTACACCTTC. This translates into CATSETGTTEFYGYTF.

The chain couples TRBV2 to TRBJ2-7; D gene unclear. Per germline, CDR1 SNHLY and CDR2 FYNNEI. This CDR3 is 15 amino acids long. The germline V and J ends were trimmed by 2 bases and 0 bases, with 11 bases remaining between them. The CDR3 DNA follows: TGTGCCAGCAGTGAAAGGGCCATCCGCTCCTACGAGCAGTACTTC. Translation gives CASSERAIRSYEQYF.

This clonotype was detected many times. The V call is TRBV5-6, the J call TRBJ2-1; D unclear. From germline, CDR1 is SGHDT and CDR2 YYEEEE. V lost 1 base and J lost 7, with 6 bases in between. The CDR3 is 12 residues long. The CDR3 is CASSLSRNEQFF. The CDR3 coding sequence is TGTGCCAGCAGCTTGTCCAGAAATGAGCAGTTCTTC.

This chain joins TRBV30 and TRBJ1-3, with D unclear. Germline CDR1 GTSNPN, CDR2 SVGIG (reference sequence). V dropped 3 bases and J dropped 1 base, with 7 bases sitting between them. The CDR3 is 13 residues long. The CDR3 DNA reads as TGTGCCTGGAGAGAGGGATCTGGAAACACCATATATTTT. It specifies CAWREGSGNTIYF.

The chain is built from TRBV24-1 and TRBJ2-5; 11 positions match TRBD2. The V gene end was trimmed by 9 bases and the J gene end by 4 bases; junction bases not matched to a gene: 9. This CDR3 has 15 amino acids. Germline loops: CDR1 KGHDR, CDR2 SFDVKD. CDR3 amino acids: CATSRGSGGGETQYF. As DNA, the CDR3 is TGTGCCACCTCCCGGGGTAGCGGGGGGGGAGAGACCCAGTACTTC.

The CDR3 spells CASSLAGNRGDTIYF. The CDR3 DNA sequence: TGTGCCAGCAGCTTAGCGGGCAACAGGGGCGACACCATATATTTT. This chain joins TRBV7-2 and TRBJ1-3; 7 bases map to TRBD1. The J segment lost 8 bases and the V segment lost 0 bases, leaving 7 bases of the junction unmatched. This CDR3 is 15 amino acids long. The germline gives CDR1 SGHTA, CDR2 FQGNSA.

This clonotype has just a few counts. The chain carries TRBV28 and TRBJ2-4, with D possibly being TRBD1 (7 bases). The CDR3 loop spans 20 amino acids. Trimming stripped 5 bases from V and 0 bases from J, with 26 bases between. CDR1 MDHEN and CDR2 SYDVKM come from the germline V gene. CDR3 in amino acids: CASSLPTLSNRGLAKNIQYF. The CDR3 DNA reads TGTGCCAGCAGTCTCCCCACACTAAGCAACAGGGGACTAGCCAAAAACATTCAGTACTTC.

V usage is TRBV20-1 and J usage is TRBJ2-5; 11 nucleotides line up with TRBD2. After removal of 5 bases from V and 5 bases from J, the junction contained 10 bases not matched to a gene. The CDR3 totals 15 residues. In germline, CDR1 is DFQATT, CDR2 SNEGSKA (reference sequence). CDR3 loop: CSASMTSGMVETQYF. CDR3 DNA sequence: TGCAGTGCTTCCATGACTAGCGGGATGGTCGAGACCCAGTACTTC.

The chain has TRBV4-1 and TRBJ2-2; D unclear. The CDR3 is 13 residues long. V lost 2 bases to trimming and J lost 6 bases, with 7 bases between them. The germline CDR1 and CDR2 sequences are MGHRA and YSYEKL. In nucleotides, the CDR3 is TGCGCCAGCAGCCAAACTGAGGCCGGGGAGCTGTTTTTT. Protein sequence: CASSQTEAGELFF.

This clonotype was seen a few times. V usage is TRBV14 and J usage is TRBJ1-2, with D perhaps matching TRBD1 (5 bases). The CDR3 spans 14 residues. Looked up from germline, CDR1 is SGHDN and CDR2 is FVKESK. Deletions cut 1 base from V and 7 bases from J, with 13 bases between. The CDR3 spells CASSQARTSSGYTF. CDR3 coding DNA: TGTGCCAGCAGCCAAGCCAGGACATCGAGTGGCTACACCTTC.

The table lists this clonotype with a few counts. This chain uses TRBV5-6 with TRBJ1-4; no clear D gene. Germline V gives CDR1 SGHDT, CDR2 YYEEEE. Trimming took off 4 bases at V and 0 bases at J, with 7 bases between the two ends. The length of the CDR3 is 14 residues. This CDR3 reads CASSRSATNEKLFF. CDR3 coding DNA: TGTGCCAGCAGCCGCAGCGCAACTAATGAAAAACTGTTTTTT.

This clonotype was observed a few times. The genes are TRBV11-2 and TRBJ1-4, with D unclear. CDR3 length: 14 residues. The germline V and J ends were trimmed by 1 base and 4 bases, with 7 bases remaining between them. Germline V gives CDR1 SGHAT, CDR2 FQNNGV. The CDR3 nucleotides read TGTGCCAGCAGCTTAGGGGTCCTTAATGAAAAACTGTTTTTT. Its protein is CASSLGVLNEKLFF.

The rearrangement uses TRBV29-1 and TRBJ1-1, with a weak D call TRBD1 (5 bases). V was trimmed by 5 bases and J by 7 bases, leaving 11 bases between them. Germline values: CDR1 SQVTM, CDR2 ANQGSEA. This CDR3 is 11 amino acids long. This CDR3 is CSVSWGGEAFF. CDR3 DNA: TGCAGCGTTTCCTGGGGGGGTGAAGCTTTCTTT.